Detailed here is one T cell receptor (beta chain). The antigen is not known. Amplified regions were TCR beta CDR3 sequences from RNA transcripts. Researchers ran a first-round RT-PCR on the TCR CDR3 using the HTBI primer set. TCRdb analysed the multiplex PCR reads with MiXCR anew, one entry per CDR3 protein. This table holds about 640,000 distinct CDR3 sequences, less than 25% found once. The CDR3 runs 14 residues. With 6 bases removed from V and 3 bases from J, the gap between germline ends came to 12 bases. Germline CDR1 reads SNHLY; CDR2 reads FYNNEI. Ophthalmopathy patients showed a Clinical Activity Score of at least 3, NOSPECS grade of at least 4 and duration under 3 months. Cells are PBMCs isolated from more than 8.5 ml of fresh blood. This sample stems from a study of T cells in Graves' hyperthyroidism and ophthalmopathy. Study-wide points: Expanded thyroid clonotypes (above 0.001) were mostly also found in blood.

The chain carries TRBV2 and TRBJ2-1; D possibly corresponds to TRBD2 (7 bases). This sequence originates from a man aged 25 to 45 with Graves' ophthalmopathy. Sequencing was performed on blood. The CDR3 is CASSGEGDYNEQFF. In DNA form, the CDR3 reads TGTGCCAGCAGCGGGGAGGGGGACTACAATGAGCAGTTCTTC.